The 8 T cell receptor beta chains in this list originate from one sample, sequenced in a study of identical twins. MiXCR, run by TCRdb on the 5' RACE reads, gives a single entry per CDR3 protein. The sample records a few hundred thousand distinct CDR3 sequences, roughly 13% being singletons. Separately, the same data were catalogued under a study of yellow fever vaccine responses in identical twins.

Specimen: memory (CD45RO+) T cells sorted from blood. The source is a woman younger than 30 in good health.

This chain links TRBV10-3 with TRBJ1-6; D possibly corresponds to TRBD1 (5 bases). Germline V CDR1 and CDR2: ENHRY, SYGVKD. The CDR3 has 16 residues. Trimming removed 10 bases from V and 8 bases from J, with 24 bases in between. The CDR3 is CATKLGRGVFDSPLHF. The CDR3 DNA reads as TGTGCCACTAAACTGGGCCGAGGGGTATTCGATTCACCCCTCCACTTT.

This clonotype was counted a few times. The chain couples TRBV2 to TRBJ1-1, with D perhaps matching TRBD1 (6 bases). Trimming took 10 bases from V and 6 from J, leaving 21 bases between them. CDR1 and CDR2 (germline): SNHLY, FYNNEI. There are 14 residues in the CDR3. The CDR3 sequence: CATSSSTGAAEAFF. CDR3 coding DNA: TGTGCCACCTCGAGCTCGACAGGAGCAGCTGAAGCTTTCTTT. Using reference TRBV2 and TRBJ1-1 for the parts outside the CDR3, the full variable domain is EPEVTQTPSHQVTQMGQEVILRCVPISNHLYFYWYRQILGQKVEFLVSFYNNEISEKSEIFDDQFSVERPDGSNFTLKIRSTKLEDSAMYFCATSSSTGAAEAFFGQGTRLTVV.

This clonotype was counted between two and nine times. The CDR3 DNA reads TGTGCCAGCAGTTTGTCAGGGGGCGGGTACGAGCAGTACTTC. It is translated as CASSLSGGGYEQYF. The chain is built from TRBV12-3 or TRBV12-4 and TRBJ2-7; 8 nucleotides align to TRBD1. This CDR3 contains 14 residues. The junction had 5 bases not matched to a gene; V was cut back by 3 bases and J by 4 bases.

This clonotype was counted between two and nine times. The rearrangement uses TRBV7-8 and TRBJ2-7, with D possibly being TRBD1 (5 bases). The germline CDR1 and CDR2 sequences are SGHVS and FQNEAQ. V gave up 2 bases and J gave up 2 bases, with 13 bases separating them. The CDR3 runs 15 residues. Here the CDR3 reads CASSLLQDIAYEQYF. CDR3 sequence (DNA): TGTGCCAGCAGCTTATTACAGGACATCGCCTACGAGCAGTACTTC.

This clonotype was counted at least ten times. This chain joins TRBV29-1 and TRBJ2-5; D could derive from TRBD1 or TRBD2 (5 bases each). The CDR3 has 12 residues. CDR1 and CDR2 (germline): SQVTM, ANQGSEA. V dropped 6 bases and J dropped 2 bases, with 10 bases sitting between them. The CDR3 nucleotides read TGCAGCGTGAGGGACGGGCAAGAGACCCAGTACTTC. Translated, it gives CSVRDGQETQYF.

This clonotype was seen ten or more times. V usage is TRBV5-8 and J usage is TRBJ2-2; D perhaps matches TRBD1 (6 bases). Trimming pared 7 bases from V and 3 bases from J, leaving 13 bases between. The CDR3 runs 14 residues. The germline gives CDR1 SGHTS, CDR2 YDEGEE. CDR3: CASLTGMYTGELFF. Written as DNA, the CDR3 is TGTGCCAGCCTTACAGGGATGTACACCGGGGAGCTGTTTTTT.

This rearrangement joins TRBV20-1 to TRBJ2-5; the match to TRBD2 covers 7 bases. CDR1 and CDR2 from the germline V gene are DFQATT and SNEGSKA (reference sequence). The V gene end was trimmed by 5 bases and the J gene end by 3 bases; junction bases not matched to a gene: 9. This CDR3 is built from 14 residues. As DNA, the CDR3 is TGCAGTGCTCCCCCGGTGGGGGGGAAAGAGACCCAGTACTTC. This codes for CSAPPVGGKETQYF.

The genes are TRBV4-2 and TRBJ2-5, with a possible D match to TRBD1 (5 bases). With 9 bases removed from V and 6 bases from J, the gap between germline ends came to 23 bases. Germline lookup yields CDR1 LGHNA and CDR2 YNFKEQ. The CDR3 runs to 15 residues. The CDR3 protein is CASGSKLIRVKTQYF. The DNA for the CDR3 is TGTGCCAGTGGCTCGAAGCTAATCAGGGTTAAGACCCAGTACTTC.